The 8 T cell receptor beta chains below all came from one sample that was sequenced in a study of T cell repertoires in cytomegalovirus infection. Via MiXCR, TCRdb re-called the reads, giving one row per CDR3 protein. Among roughly 760,000 distinct CDR3 sequences listed, 35% were seen once. Source material: PBMCs. These receptors originate from a human donor in good health (CMV status not recorded). Some clones in this sample may be carry-over from other donors' samples.

In its sample, this clonotype was seen a few times. This chain uses TRBV29-1 with TRBJ2-5, with D tentatively TRBD2 (6 bases). CDR1 SQVTM and CDR2 ANQGSEA come from the germline V gene. Between the trimmed V and J ends, which lost 3 bases and 4 bases, there was a span of 15 bases. The CDR3 spans 14 residues. The CDR3: CSVDLNGGRETQYF. The CDR3 region has the DNA TGCAGCGTTGACTTAAACGGGGGTCGAGAGACCCAGTACTTC. The full variable domain, completed using reference TRBV29-1 and TRBJ2-5, is SAVISQKPSRDICQRGTSLTIQCQVDSQVTMMFWYRQQPGQSLTLIATANQGSEATYESGFVIDKFPISRPNLTFSTLTVSNMSPEDSSIYLCSVDLNGGRETQYFGPGTRLLVL.

This clonotype has more than one count but fewer than ten. V and J are TRBV19 and TRBJ2-5; TRBD2 matches at 10 bases. The V gene end was trimmed by 5 bases and the J gene end by 2 bases; junction bases not matched to a gene: 14. CDR3 length: 18 amino acids. Germline loops: CDR1 LNHDA, CDR2 SQIVND (reference sequence). The CDR3 loop is CASSRQELAGGRQETQYF. The CDR3 DNA is TGTGCCAGTAGTCGACAAGAATTAGCGGGAGGAAGACAAGAGACCCAGTACTTC.

This clonotype was counted at least ten times. V gene TRBV20-1 combines with J gene TRBJ1-6, with a tentative D call TRBD1 (6 bases). Trimming removed 6 bases at V and 3 bases at J, with 15 bases between. Germline assignment: CDR1 DFQATT and CDR2 SNEGSKA (reference sequence). This CDR3 region has 15 residues. The CDR3 DNA is TGCAGTGCCCTGGGGGGGCAGAACTATAATTCACCCCTCCACTTT. It encodes CSALGGQNYNSPLHF.

V is TRBV27 and J is TRBJ2-4; D might be TRBD1 or TRBD2, each matching 6 bases. The germline V gene encodes CDR1 MNHEY and CDR2 SMNVEV (reference sequence). V gave up 0 bases and J gave up 2 bases, with 11 bases separating them. CDR3 length: 16 residues. CDR3 residues: CASSLSWGATKNIQYF. The CDR3 DNA follows: TGTGCCAGCAGTTTATCGTGGGGGGCGACCAAAAACATTCAGTACTTC.

This clonotype was observed at least ten times. The chain employs TRBV7-8 and TRBJ2-5; 7 bases are shared with TRBD1. Germline V gene sequence: CDR1 SGHVS, CDR2 FQNEAQ. The CDR3 length is 14 residues. Losses at the gene ends were 1 base for V and 4 bases for J; bases not matched to a gene: 3. The CDR3 nucleotides read TGTGCCAGCAGCTTAGGGACAGGCACAGAGACCCAGTACTTC. Residues: CASSLGTGTETQYF.

The CDR3 loop reads CASSSGPSYTF. The DNA for the CDR3 is TGTGCCAGCAGTTCGGGGCCTAGCTACACCTTC. The J gene is TRBJ1-2, the V gene TRBV12-3 or TRBV12-4; D perhaps matches TRBD1 (5 bases). Trimming removed 4 bases at V and 9 bases at J, with 9 bases between. The length of the CDR3 is 11 residues.

The chain uses TRBV20-1 and TRBJ2-5; no definite D call. Per the germline V gene, CDR1 is DFQATT and CDR2 is SNEGSKA (reference sequence). Trimming shortened V by 4 bases and J by 4 bases, and 16 bases separated the two germline ends. This CDR3 is 14 amino acids long. CDR3 bases: TGCAGTGCTAAAATCTACCCGGGTCCAGAGACCCAGTACTTC. Translated, it gives CSAKIYPGPETQYF.

The V and J genes are TRBV28 and TRBJ2-7; TRBD2 matches 8 bases. CDR3 length equals 16 residues. Germline-derived CDR1 and CDR2 are MDHEN and SYDVKM. Trimming took 6 bases from V and 1 from J; bases not matched to a gene: 11. CDR3: CASREGTSGLSYEQYF. DNA for the CDR3: TGTGCCAGCAGGGAGGGAACTAGCGGACTATCCTACGAGCAGTACTTC.